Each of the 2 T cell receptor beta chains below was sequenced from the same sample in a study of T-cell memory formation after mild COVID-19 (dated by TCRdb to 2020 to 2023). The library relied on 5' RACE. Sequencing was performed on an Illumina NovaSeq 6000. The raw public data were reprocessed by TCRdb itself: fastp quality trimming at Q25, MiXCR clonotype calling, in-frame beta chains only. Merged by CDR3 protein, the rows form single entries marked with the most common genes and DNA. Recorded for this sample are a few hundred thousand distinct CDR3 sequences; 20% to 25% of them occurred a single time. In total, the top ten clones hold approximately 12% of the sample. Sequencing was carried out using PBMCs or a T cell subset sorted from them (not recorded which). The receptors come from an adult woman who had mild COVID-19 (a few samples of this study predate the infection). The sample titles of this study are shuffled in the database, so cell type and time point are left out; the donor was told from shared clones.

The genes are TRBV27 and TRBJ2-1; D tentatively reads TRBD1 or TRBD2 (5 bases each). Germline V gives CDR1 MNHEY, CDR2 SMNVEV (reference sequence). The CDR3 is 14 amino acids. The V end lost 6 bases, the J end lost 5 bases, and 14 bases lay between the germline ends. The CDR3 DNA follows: TGTGCCAGCAGGTGGGACCTGCGGAACAATGAGCAGTTCTTC. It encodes CASRWDLRNNEQFF.

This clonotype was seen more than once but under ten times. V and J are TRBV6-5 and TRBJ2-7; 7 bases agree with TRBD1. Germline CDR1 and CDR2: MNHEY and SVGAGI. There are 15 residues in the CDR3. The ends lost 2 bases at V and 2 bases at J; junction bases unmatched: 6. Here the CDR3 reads CASSYKGARTYEQYF. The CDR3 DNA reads TGTGCCAGCAGTTACAAGGGGGCAAGGACCTACGAGCAGTACTTC.